The T cell receptor (beta chain) described here comes from a study of cytomegalovirus exposure and HLA in healthy donors. PCR employed 60 Vbeta and 13 Jbeta primers. Profiling relied on immunoSEQ multiplex PCR, and the TCRdb table lists in-frame clones only, not all of them. Of 90,000 to 130,000 clones listed, 70% to 80% are singletons. Specimen: PBMCs. This receptor was obtained from a woman younger than 30 in good health and CMV-seropositive.

The CDR3 bases are TGCGCCAGCAGCTTGCTCCCCACGCGACAGGGGACTGAAGCTTTCTTT. Translation gives CASSLLPTRQGTEAFF. The V gene is TRBV5-1, the J gene TRBJ1-1; 8 nucleotides line up with TRBD1. V lost 1 base and J lost 5; bases outside the gene matches: 10. CDR1 SGHRS and CDR2 YFSETQ come from the germline V gene. The CDR3 extends over 16 amino acids.